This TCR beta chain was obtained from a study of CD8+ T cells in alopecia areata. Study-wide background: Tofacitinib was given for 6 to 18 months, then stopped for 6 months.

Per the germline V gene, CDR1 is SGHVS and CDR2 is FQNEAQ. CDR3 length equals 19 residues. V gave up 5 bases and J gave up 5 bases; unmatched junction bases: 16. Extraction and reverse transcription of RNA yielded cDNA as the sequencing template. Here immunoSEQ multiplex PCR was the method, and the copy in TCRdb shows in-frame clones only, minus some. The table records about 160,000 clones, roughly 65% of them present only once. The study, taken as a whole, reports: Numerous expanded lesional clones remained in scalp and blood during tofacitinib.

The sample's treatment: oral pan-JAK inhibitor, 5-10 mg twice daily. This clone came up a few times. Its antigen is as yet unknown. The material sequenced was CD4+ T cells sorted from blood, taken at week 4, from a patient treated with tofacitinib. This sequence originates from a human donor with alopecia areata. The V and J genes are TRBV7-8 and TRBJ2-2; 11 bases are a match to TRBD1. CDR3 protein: CASSPDRGRRRGGTGELFF. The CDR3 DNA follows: TGTGCCAGCAGCCCGGACAGGGGGCGCCGTAGGGGCGGTACCGGGGAGCTGTTTTTT.